The sequence of this T cell receptor (beta chain) was determined in a study of beta chain features in type 1 diabetes (dated by TCRdb to the late 2010s). With respect to the entire study: No differences in mean age, gender distribution, total cell number or subset yield were found between patients and healthy donors. A total of just under 110,000,000 sorted cells were examined across all samples, and RNA yield correlated strongly with the number of cells per subset. In the study, recently diagnosed type 1 diabetes patients and matched healthy donors were compared on the TCRB repertoires of their sorted circulating CD4+ T cell subsets. Naive and central memory subsets were obtained from all 28 donors, but regulatory and stem cell-like memory subsets were isolated from only 8 patients and roughly 8 healthy donors.

The entire amount of isolated RNA was reverse transcribed using the High Capacity cDNA Reverse Transcription Kit, so the sequenced TCRB transcripts were expressed ones. Deep immunoSEQ sequencing was applied to naive, central memory and regulatory T cell samples, giving an average of around 4 million total reads per sample. Sorted cells were lysed in RLT buffer, and RNA was extracted using DNase-treated RNeasy Micro or Mini kits according to cell number. Each cell subset was processed on its own to prevent cross-contamination, while patient and healthy donor samples were processed together. TCRB sequences were amplified from cDNA with the immunoSEQ multiplex PCR, producing 87-bp fragments spanning the CDR3 region. Sequencing of the amplicons was done on the Illumina HiSeq platform. As for the authors' bioinformatics: Synthetic template baselines were used to correct PCR bias computationally, reads within Hamming distance 2 were collapsed together, and singletons that could not be merged were discarded. Reads were aligned against IMGT so that V, D and J genes, CDR3 length and insertions or deletions at six rearrangement sites could be assigned. Within each subset, clonotype counts were normalized to sorted cell number, and only after that were true diversity and Gini coefficients computed with the tcR R package. The overlap coefficient, calculated on TCRB nucleotide sequences, was used to measure repertoire sharing. Out-of-frame TCRB sequences from naive cells were analyzed as a proxy for the pre-selection repertoire. The table comes from immuneACCESS by way of TCRdb, which keeps in-frame sequences with V and J called. Part of the clones is missing from these tables; in studies checked, under half for an unresolved V gene and the rest for unknown reasons. From that table come the V and J calls and clone size; the DNA was used to work out D and trimming. The sample table holds 600,000 or so clones, of which over 12% were seen once. The ten largest clonotypes hold roughly 0.04% of the sample.

About this clone: Its antigen is currently not known. No base qualities exist here, and no much larger clone lies one base off it.

The germline V gene specifies MDHEN as CDR1 and SYDVKM as CDR2. The CDR3 holds 12 amino acids from the cysteine to the phenylalanine. The kept DNA is CDR3 alone, 36 bases in frame from the first base. A distance of 10 bases separates the germline ends of V and J, which lose 6 bases and 5 bases respectively. Overall results and qualifications from the work: A moderate but significant shortening of TCRB CDR3 length was observed in type 1 diabetes patients in all four CD4+ subsets. Because the HLA sub-analyses included only small numbers of individuals, any influence of HLA type on TCRB rearrangement was left unresolved. The naive, central memory and regulatory TCRB repertoires appeared to resemble one another more closely among patients than among healthy donors. Shorter templates might be favored by PCR, yet because patient and control samples were amplified and corrected together, any such skew would affect both groups equally. Because cDNA was sequenced instead of genomic DNA, activated cells with high expression could be over-represented, although the groups did not differ in activation or CD3 levels. Patients with type 1 diabetes made fewer insertions and deleted more nucleotides at VDJ recombination sites, implying thymic rearrangement abnormalities.

Each donor gave one peripheral blood draw, averaging approximately 120 mL, which was collected into heparinised tubes. A BD FACSAria II was used to sort naive, central memory, regulatory and stem cell-like memory CD4+ T cells with a panel that included CD45RO, CCR7, CD25, CD127, CD95 and CD27. Every sorted population had a purity above 95%. Right away, PBMCs were isolated by Lymphoprep density gradient centrifugation and were stained directly, with no culture step. So that batch effects would be minimized, each experiment stained and sorted samples in pairs, pairing one healthy donor with one patient.

The specimen was naive CD4+ T cells from blood. The sample's cell subset or site label, decoded: true naive CD4+ T cells. The rearranged chain carries TRBV28 and TRBJ1-1; the D gene identity is not certain. This TCR derives from a man between 18 and 35 years old with type 1 diabetes. The DNA sequence follows: TGTGCCAGCAGCCTAAGACGGACTGAAGCTTTCTTT. This yields the protein CASSLRRTEAFF.